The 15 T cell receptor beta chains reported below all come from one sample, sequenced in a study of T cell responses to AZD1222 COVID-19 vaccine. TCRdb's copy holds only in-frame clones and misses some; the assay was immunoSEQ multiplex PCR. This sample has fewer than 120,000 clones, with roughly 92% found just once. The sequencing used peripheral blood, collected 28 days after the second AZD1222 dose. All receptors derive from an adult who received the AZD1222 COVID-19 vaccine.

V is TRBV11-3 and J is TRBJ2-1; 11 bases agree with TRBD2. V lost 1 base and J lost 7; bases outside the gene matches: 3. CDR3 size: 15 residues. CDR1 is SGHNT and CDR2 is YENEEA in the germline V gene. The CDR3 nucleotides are TGTGCCAGCAGCTTAGGAACTAGCGGGAGTAATGAGCAGTTCTTC. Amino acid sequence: CASSLGTSGSNEQFF.

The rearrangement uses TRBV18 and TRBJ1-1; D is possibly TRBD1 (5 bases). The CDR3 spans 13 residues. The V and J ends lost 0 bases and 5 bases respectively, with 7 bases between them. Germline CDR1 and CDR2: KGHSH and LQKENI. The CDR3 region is CASSPPGTTEAFF. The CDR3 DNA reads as TGTGCCAGCTCACCACCGGGGACGACTGAAGCTTTCTTT.

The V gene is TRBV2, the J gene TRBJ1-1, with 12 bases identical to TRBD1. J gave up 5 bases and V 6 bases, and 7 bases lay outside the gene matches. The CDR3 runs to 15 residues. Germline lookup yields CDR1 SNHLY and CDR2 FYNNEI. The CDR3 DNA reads TGTGCCAGCAGGGGACAGGGGGCGGATGAAACTGAAGCTTTCTTT. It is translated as CASRGQGADETEAFF. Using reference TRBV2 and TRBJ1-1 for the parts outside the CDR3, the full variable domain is EPEVTQTPSHQVTQMGQEVILRCVPISNHLYFYWYRQILGQKVEFLVSFYNNEISEKSEIFDDQFSVERPDGSNFTLKIRSTKLEDSAMYFCASRGQGADETEAFFGQGTRLTVV.

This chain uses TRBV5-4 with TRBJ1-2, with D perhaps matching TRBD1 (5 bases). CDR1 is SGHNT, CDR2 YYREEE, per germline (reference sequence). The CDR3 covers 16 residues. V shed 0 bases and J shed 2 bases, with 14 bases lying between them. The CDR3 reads CASSLALTEINYGYTF. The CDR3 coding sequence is TGTGCCAGCAGCTTGGCCCTGACAGAGATAAACTATGGCTACACCTTC.

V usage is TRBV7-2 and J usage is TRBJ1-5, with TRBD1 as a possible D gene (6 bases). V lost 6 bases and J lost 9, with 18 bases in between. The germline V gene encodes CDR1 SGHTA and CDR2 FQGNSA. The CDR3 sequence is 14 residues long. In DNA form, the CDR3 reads TGTGCCAGCAGTGGCATGGGGGCATTGGGGCCCCAGCATTTT. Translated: CASSGMGALGPQHF.

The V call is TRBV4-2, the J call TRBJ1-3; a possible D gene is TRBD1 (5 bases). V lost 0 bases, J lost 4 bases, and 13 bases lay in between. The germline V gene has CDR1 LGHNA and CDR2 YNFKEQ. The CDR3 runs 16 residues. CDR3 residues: CASSQDGRGEGNTIYF. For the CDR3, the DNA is TGTGCCAGCAGCCAAGATGGAAGGGGAGAAGGAAACACCATATATTTT.

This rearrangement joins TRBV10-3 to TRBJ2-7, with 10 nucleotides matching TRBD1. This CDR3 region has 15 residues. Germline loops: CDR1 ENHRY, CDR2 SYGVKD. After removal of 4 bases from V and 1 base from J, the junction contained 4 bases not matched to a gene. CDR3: CAISAGQGGSYEQYF. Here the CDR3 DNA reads TGTGCCATCAGTGCCGGACAGGGGGGTTCCTACGAGCAGTACTTC.

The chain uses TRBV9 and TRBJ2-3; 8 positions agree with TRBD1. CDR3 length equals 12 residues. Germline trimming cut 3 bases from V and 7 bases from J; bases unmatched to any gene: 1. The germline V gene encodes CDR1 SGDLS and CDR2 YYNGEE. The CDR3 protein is CASSGTGYTQYF. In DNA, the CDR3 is TGTGCCAGCAGCGGGACAGGGTATACGCAGTATTTT.

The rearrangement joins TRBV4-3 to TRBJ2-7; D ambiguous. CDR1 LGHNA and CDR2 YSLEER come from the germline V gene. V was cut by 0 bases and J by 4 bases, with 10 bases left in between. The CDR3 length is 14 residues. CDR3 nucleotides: TGCGCCAGCAGCCAAGAGAGGCGGACGTACGAGCAGTACTTC. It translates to CASSQERRTYEQYF.

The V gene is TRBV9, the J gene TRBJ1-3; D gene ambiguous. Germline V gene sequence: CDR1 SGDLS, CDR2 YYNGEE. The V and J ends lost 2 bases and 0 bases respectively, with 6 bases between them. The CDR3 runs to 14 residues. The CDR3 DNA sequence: TGTGCCAGCAGCGTCCGGGCCTCTGGAAACACCATATATTTT. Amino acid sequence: CASSVRASGNTIYF.

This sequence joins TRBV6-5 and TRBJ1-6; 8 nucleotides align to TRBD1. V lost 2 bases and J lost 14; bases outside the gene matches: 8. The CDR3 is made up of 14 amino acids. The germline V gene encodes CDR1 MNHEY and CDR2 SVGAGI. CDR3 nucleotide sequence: TGTGCCAGCAGTTACACGGACAGGGTAAGATCCCTCCACTTT. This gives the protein CASSYTDRVRSLHF.

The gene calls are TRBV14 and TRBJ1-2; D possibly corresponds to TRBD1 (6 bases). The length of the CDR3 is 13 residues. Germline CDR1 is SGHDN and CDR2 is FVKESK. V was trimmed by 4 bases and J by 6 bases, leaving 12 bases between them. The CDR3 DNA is TGTGCCAGCAGCCGGAACAGGGACGATGGCTACACCTTC. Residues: CASSRNRDDGYTF.

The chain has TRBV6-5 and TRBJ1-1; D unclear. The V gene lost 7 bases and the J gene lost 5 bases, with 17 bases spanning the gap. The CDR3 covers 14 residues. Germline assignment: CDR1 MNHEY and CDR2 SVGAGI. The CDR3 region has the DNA TGTGCCAGCATCCCGGGCCCCTGGGGTACTGAAGCTTTCTTT. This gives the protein CASIPGPWGTEAFF.

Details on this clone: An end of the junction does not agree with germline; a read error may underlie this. CDR3 DNA: TGTGCCAGCAGGGAAGACAGGGTACCAGATACGCAGTATTTT. Translated, it gives CASREDRVPDTQYF. V gene TRBV2 combines with J gene TRBJ2-3; 7 nucleotides align to TRBD1. CDR3 length equals 14 residues. CDR1 is SNHLY, CDR2 FYNNEI, per germline. Looking up the rest from reference TRBV2 and TRBJ2-3 gives the full variable domain: EPEVTQTPSHQVTQMGQEVILRCVPISNHLYFYWYRQILGQKVEFLVSFYNNEISEKSEIFDDQFSVERPDGSNFTLKIRSTKLEDSAMYFCASREDRVPDTQYFGPGTRLTVL.

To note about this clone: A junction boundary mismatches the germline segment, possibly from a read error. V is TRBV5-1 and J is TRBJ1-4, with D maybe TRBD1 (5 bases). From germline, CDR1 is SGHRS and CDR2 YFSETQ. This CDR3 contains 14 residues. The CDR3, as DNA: TGCGCCAGCAGTGGAGGGGCAACGAATGAAAAACTGTTTTTT. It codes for CASSGGATNEKLFF.